Described below is a single TCR beta chain sequence and its context. Its cognate antigen is unknown. The data were taken from a study of cytomegalovirus exposure and HLA in healthy donors. Overall study: Findings of an earlier analysis included roughly 110 million unique TCR beta sequences from about 180 million T cells.

The PCR ran on 60 Vbeta and 13 Jbeta primers. Profiled with immunoSEQ multiplex PCR; TCRdb holds only in-frame clones, not every one. The data show about 160,000 clones, with about four fifths seen just once and roughly 4.4% held by the top ten. Study results and caveats: According to the study, roughly 160 TCR beta chains were cytomegalovirus-associated.

The V end lost 8 bases, the J end lost 7 bases, and 23 bases lay between the germline ends. Germline V lookup: CDR1 MDHEN, CDR2 SYDVKM. The CDR3 consists of 15 residues. The chain is built from TRBV28 and TRBJ2-5; D is unclear. The source of this sequence is a man younger than 40 in good health and CMV-seronegative. Sequencing input: PBMCs. DNA for the CDR3: TGTGCCAGCGCAACTACCTTCCCAATTGAGACGACCCAGTACTTC. This translates into CASATTFPIETTQYF.